This TCR beta chain was obtained from a study of CD8 T cells in Susac syndrome. The study's findings and limits: Where Susac syndrome CD4+ T cell repertoires were concerned, no clonal expansion was evident.

An input of about 0.45 to 1 ug of RNA was subjected to reverse transcription using random hexamers. Amplification of the TCR beta CDR3 was carried out by immunoSEQ multiplex PCR, which spanned a total of 54 Vbeta and 13 Jbeta segments. TCRdb redid the calling of the immunoSEQ multiplex PCR reads with MiXCR, one entry per CDR3 protein. The sample contains more than 150,000 distinct CDR3 sequences, roughly 95% of which appear only once. Germline assignment: CDR1 SNHLY and CDR2 FYNNEI. The CDR3 is 12 amino acids. Trimming removed 10 bases at V and 3 bases at J, with 12 bases between. Patients with Susac syndrome met diagnostic criteria that were recently defined for definite or probable disease. FACS was used to enrich TEMRA cells, whereas the CD8+ and CD4+ T cells were obtained by negative isolation. About this clonotype: Its specificity is not known.

Source material: CD4+ T cells from PBMCs. This sequence was found in a human donor with Susac syndrome. The chain has TRBV2 and TRBJ1-2; no clear D. CDR3 sequence reads: CATKPGDYGYTF. For the CDR3, the DNA is TGTGCCACCAAGCCCGGGGACTATGGCTACACCTTC.